This T cell receptor (beta chain) originates from a study of cytomegalovirus exposure and HLA in healthy donors. V was pared by 2 bases and J by 2 bases, with 13 bases of the junction left unmatched. Germline CDR1 and CDR2: SGHRS and YFSETQ. There are 18 residues in the CDR3. The PCR contained 60 Vbeta and 13 Jbeta primers. The protocol was immunoSEQ multiplex PCR, while the TCRdb copy is restricted to in-frame clones and leaves out a portion. The data contain under 250,000 clones, 75% to 80% of them singletons. Sequencing was performed on PBMCs. The TCR originated in a male donor in good health and CMV-seronegative. J is TRBJ1-3 and V is TRBV5-1; 7 bases match TRBD1. The CDR3 spells CASSLTPFDRAAGNTIYF. DNA of the CDR3: TGCGCCAGCAGCTTAACCCCCTTTGACAGGGCGGCTGGAAACACCATATATTTT. Filled out from reference TRBV5-1 and TRBJ1-3, the complete variable domain reads KAGVTQTPRYLIKTRGQQVTLSCSPISGHRSVSWYQQTPGQGLQFLFEYFSETQRNKGNFPGRFSGRQFSNSRSEMNVSTLELGDSALYLCASSLTPFDRAAGNTIYFGEGSWLTVV.